What follows are 29 T cell receptor beta chains derived from one specimen sequenced in a study of blood T cell repertoires in COVID-19. Profiling relied on immunoSEQ multiplex PCR, and the TCRdb table lists in-frame clones only, not all of them. In the table there are hundreds of thousands of clones, roughly 80% of which are singletons. The specimen was peripheral blood. These receptors all come from a woman aged 80 or over with acute or convalescent COVID-19.

The CDR3 bases are TGTGCCACTAAGTCGTCCCAAGAGACCCAGTACTTC. This gives the protein CATKSSQETQYF. This chain connects TRBV6-5 to TRBJ2-5; D gene ambiguous. The CDR3 loop spans 12 amino acids. The germline gives CDR1 MNHEY, CDR2 SVGAGI. V was trimmed by 10 bases and J by 1 base, leaving 10 bases between them.

J is TRBJ1-3 and V is TRBV4-1; D is possibly TRBD1 (5 bases). V lost 1 base to trimming and J lost 8 bases, with 15 bases between them. The CDR3 is 15 residues long. Germline CDR1 MGHRA, CDR2 YSYEKL. CDR3 sequence reads: CASSQGVTEGYTIYF. The CDR3 nucleotides read TGCGCCAGCAGCCAAGGTGTGACAGAAGGATACACCATATATTTT.

A few counts support this clone. V is TRBV6-5 and J is TRBJ1-6, with 7 bases aligning to TRBD1. This CDR3 comprises 16 residues. V lost 2 bases and J lost 9; bases outside the gene matches: 10. CDR1 is MNHEY and CDR2 is SVGAGI in the germline V gene. The CDR3 is CASSYTGQAQGSPLHF. Written as DNA, the CDR3 is TGTGCCAGCAGTTACACAGGACAGGCGCAGGGTTCACCCCTCCACTTT.

In this sample, this clone turned up a few times. This chain uses TRBV2 with TRBJ2-7; maybe TRBD1 (5 bases). Germline CDR1 is SNHLY and CDR2 is FYNNEI. Deletions cut 7 bases from V and 2 bases from J, with 15 bases between. This CDR3 spans 14 amino acids. The CDR3 protein is CASTLVGQTYEQYF. CDR3 in DNA: TGTGCCAGCACTCTCGTGGGGCAGACCTACGAGCAGTACTTC.

The chain has TRBV19 and TRBJ1-1, with TRBD1 matching 8 bases. The CDR3 has 15 amino acids. Germline V lookup: CDR1 LNHDA, CDR2 SQIVND (reference sequence). The V gene end was trimmed by 3 bases and the J gene end by 7 bases; junction bases not matched to a gene: 10. CDR3 residues: CASSIHRGTWVEAFF. In DNA form, the CDR3 reads TGTGCCAGTAGTATTCACAGGGGGACATGGGTTGAAGCTTTCTTT.

This clone appeared a single time. V usage is TRBV28 and J usage is TRBJ2-5; 7 positions agree with TRBD2. The germline V gene encodes CDR1 MDHEN and CDR2 SYDVKM. This CDR3 comprises 15 residues. V gave up 7 bases and J gave up 6 bases; unmatched junction bases: 14. CDR3 coding DNA: TGTGCCAGCATCCCTAATGGTGGGGGGGGGAAGACCCAGTACTTC. Amino acids: CASIPNGGGGKTQYF.

V usage is TRBV27 and J usage is TRBJ2-3, with 7 nucleotides matching TRBD1. Germline V gene data show CDR1 as MNHEY and CDR2 as SMNVEV (reference sequence). This CDR3 is built from 14 residues. J lost 4 bases, V lost 5 bases, and 6 bases had no gene match. CDR3 nucleotide sequence: TGTGCCAGCAGTCCCCGACAGGGTTCAGATACGCAGTATTTT. Translation gives CASSPRQGSDTQYF.

The V and J genes are TRBV4-3 and TRBJ1-4; D uncertain. The germline V and J ends were trimmed by 0 bases and 6 bases, with 14 bases remaining between them. Germline CDR1 is LGHNA and CDR2 is YSLEER. CDR3 length: 16 amino acids. In DNA form, the CDR3 reads TGCGCCAGCAGCCAAGATCTGCCGGGAGGTTATGAAAAACTGTTTTTT. Encoded protein: CASSQDLPGGYEKLFF.

The V call is TRBV18, the J call TRBJ2-1, with a possible D match to TRBD2 (6 bases). Germline lookup yields CDR1 KGHSH and CDR2 LQKENI. The V and J ends lost 2 bases and 4 bases respectively, with 12 bases between them. There are 15 residues in the CDR3. CDR3 residues: CASSPNSGTYNEQFF. The CDR3 bases are TGTGCCAGCTCACCAAATAGCGGTACTTACAATGAGCAGTTCTTC.

The chain couples TRBV6-6 to TRBJ2-5; 8 nucleotides align to TRBD1. CDR3 length: 13 residues. The V gene's germline CDR1 is MNHNY and CDR2 SVGAGI (reference sequence). V trimming: 6 bases; J trimming: 3 bases; junction bases outside the gene matches: 3. The CDR3 DNA reads TGTGCCAGCAGACCGACAGGGGAAGAGACCCAGTACTTC. Protein product: CASRPTGEETQYF.

This rearrangement joins TRBV12-3 or TRBV12-4 to TRBJ1-1; D ambiguous. The CDR3 is made up of 13 amino acids. Deletions cut 1 base from V and 1 base from J, with 4 bases between. CDR3 DNA: TGTGCCAGCAGTTTAGTCGGGAACACTGAAGCTTTCTTT. This gives the protein CASSLVGNTEAFF.

The chain is built from TRBV28 and TRBJ2-5, with a tentative D call TRBD2 (5 bases). The CDR3 is made up of 13 amino acids. The V gene lost 8 bases and the J gene lost 5 bases, with 15 bases spanning the gap. The V gene's germline CDR1 is MDHEN and CDR2 SYDVKM. DNA for the CDR3: TGTGCCAGCTCGGGCGGGCAGTGGGAGACCCAGTACTTC. Its translation is CASSGGQWETQYF.

This clone was recorded once. V gene TRBV30 combines with J gene TRBJ1-1, with D maybe TRBD1 (5 bases). With 3 bases removed from V and 1 base from J, the gap between germline ends came to 15 bases. The CDR3 totals 15 residues. Germline lookup yields CDR1 GTSNPN and CDR2 SVGIG (reference sequence). CDR3 nucleotide sequence: TGTGCCTGGAGCACGGGGGACGGACCGAACACTGAAGCTTTCTTT. This gives the protein CAWSTGDGPNTEAFF.

The V and J genes are TRBV11-2 and TRBJ2-7, with no clear D. The V gene's germline CDR1 is SGHAT and CDR2 FQNNGV. Trimming cost V 1 base and J 3 bases, with 7 bases left between them. The CDR3 is made up of 13 amino acids. For the CDR3, the DNA is TGTGCCAGCAGCTTAGGGGCAGTCTACGAGCAGTACTTC. Amino acids: CASSLGAVYEQYF. The entire variable domain, with the rest obtained from reference TRBV11-2 and TRBJ2-7, is as follows: EAGVAQSPRYKIIEKRQSVAFWCNPISGHATLYWYQQILGQGPKLLIQFQNNGVVDDSQLPKDRFSAERLKGVDSTLKIQPAKLEDSAVYLCASSLGAVYEQYFGPGTRLTVT.

The V call is TRBV4-1, the J call TRBJ1-1, with 8 positions matching TRBD1. This CDR3 contains 14 residues. The J segment lost 10 bases and the V segment lost 4 bases, leaving 11 bases of the junction unmatched. Germline CDR1 and CDR2: MGHRA and YSYEKL. CDR3 loop: CASSPRQQGEGAFF. CDR3 nucleotide sequence: TGCGCCAGCAGCCCCCGGCAACAGGGGGAAGGAGCTTTCTTT.

The CDR3: CAISGDRGYTF. As DNA, the CDR3 is TGTGCCATCAGCGGGGACAGGGGCTACACCTTC. The rearrangement links TRBV10-3 to TRBJ1-2; 8 nucleotides agree with TRBD1. The CDR3 has 11 residues. The J segment lost 8 bases and the V segment lost 6 bases, leaving 2 bases of the junction unmatched. From germline, CDR1 is ENHRY and CDR2 SYGVKD.

CDR3 bases: TGTGCCAGCAGCTTGCCCCGTCCAGGGGGCAGGAATGAAAAACTGTTTTTT. Its protein product is CASSLPRPGGRNEKLFF. The gene calls are TRBV7-3 and TRBJ1-4, with TRBD1 identical over 8 bases. Trimming cost V 3 bases and J 5 bases; bases outside gene matches: 11. CDR3 length equals 17 residues. The V gene's germline CDR1 is SGHTA and CDR2 FQGTGA.

The V call is TRBV7-3, the J call TRBJ2-3; TRBD2 matches at 10 bases. The V and J ends lost 6 bases and 3 bases, in that order; junction bases with no gene match: 24. CDR3 length: 21 residues. Germline V CDR1 and CDR2: SGHTA, FQGTGA. The CDR3 DNA follows: TGTGCCAGCAGTCCCATCCTCCTAGCGGGAGTCCCCGGGGCGTTGACAGATACGCAGTATTTT. Amino acid sequence: CASSPILLAGVPGALTDTQYF. Drawing the rest from reference TRBV7-3 and TRBJ2-3, the complete variable domain is GAGVSQTPSNKVTEKGKYVELRCDPISGHTALYWYRQSLGQGPEFLIYFQGTGAADDSGLPNDRFFAVRPEGSVSTLKIQRTERGDSAVYLCASSPILLAGVPGALTDTQYFGPGTRLTVL.

In this sample, this clone turned up once. The chain combines TRBV3-1 (or the pseudogene TRBV3-2) with TRBJ2-1; 9 nucleotides match TRBD2. V dropped 5 bases and J dropped 4; count of bases not matched to a gene: 9. The CDR3 covers 16 residues. Germline V gene lookup returns CDR1 LGHDT and CDR2 YNNKEL (reference sequence). This CDR3 reads CASSFETSGNYNEQFF. The CDR3 DNA is TGTGCCAGCAGCTTCGAGACTAGCGGTAATTACAATGAGCAGTTCTTC.

This chain joins TRBV5-1 and TRBJ2-3; 7 positions agree with TRBD2. The V gene end was trimmed by 0 bases and the J gene end by 0 bases; junction bases not matched to a gene: 4. Germline V gives CDR1 SGHRS, CDR2 YFSETQ. This CDR3 region has 16 residues. The CDR3 is CASSLAAGRSTDTQYF. CDR3 coding DNA: TGCGCCAGCAGCTTGGCGGCCGGGAGGAGCACAGATACGCAGTATTTT.

The chain recombines TRBV27 with TRBJ2-1, with a tentative D call TRBD1 (5 bases). Trimming stripped 8 bases from V and 0 bases from J, with 14 bases between. Germline V gene lookup returns CDR1 MNHEY and CDR2 SMNVEV (reference sequence). The CDR3 is made up of 15 amino acids. Written as DNA, the CDR3 is TGTGCCAGCTCCCCTAGGGGAATCTCCTACAATGAGCAGTTCTTC. This sequence encodes CASSPRGISYNEQFF.

The chain links TRBV14 to TRBJ1-2, with D unclear. Germline V lookup: CDR1 SGHDN, CDR2 FVKESK. Deletions cut 1 base from V and 7 bases from J, with 10 bases between. The length of the CDR3 is 13 residues. The CDR3 DNA reads as TGTGCCAGCAGCCAAGGCGGGAATGGTGGCTACACCTTC. Protein product: CASSQGGNGGYTF. Full variable domain (remainder filled in from reference TRBV14 and TRBJ1-2): EAGVTQFPSHSVIEKGQTVTLRCDPISGHDNLYWYRRVMGKEIKFLLHFVKESKQDESGMPNNRFLAERTGGTYSTLKVQPAELEDSGVYFCASSQGGNGGYTFGSGTRLTVV.

V gene TRBV19 combines with J gene TRBJ2-7; TRBD1 agrees at 10 bases. The CDR3 covers 15 residues. Trimming removed 1 base from V and 2 bases from J; junction bases left unmatched: 2. Germline loops: CDR1 LNHDA, CDR2 SQIVND (reference sequence). The CDR3 nucleotides read TGTGCCAGTAGTATAGGACAGGGGGCCGCCTACGAGCAGTACTTC. Translation: CASSIGQGAAYEQYF.

In this sample, this clone turned up a few times. The chain uses TRBV5-1 and TRBJ2-2, with 8 bases fitting TRBD2. Germline V gene data show CDR1 as SGHRS and CDR2 as YFSETQ. V was pared by 4 bases and J by 2 bases, with 7 bases of the junction left unmatched. The CDR3 contains 16 residues. In nucleotides, the CDR3 is TGCGCCAGCAGCCCCGCGGGGGGAGGTAACACCGGGGAGCTGTTTTTT. It translates to CASSPAGGGNTGELFF.

The chain has TRBV27 and TRBJ1-2, with 7 bases aligning to TRBD1. The CDR3 is 14 amino acids. Germline CDR1 MNHEY, CDR2 SMNVEV (reference sequence). Unmatched junction bases numbered 10, after V lost 6 bases and J lost 6 bases. The CDR3 DNA is TGTGCCAGCAGAGGGGACAGCCCGCCACATGGCTACACCTTC. Translating it yields CASRGDSPPHGYTF.

DNA for the CDR3: TGTGCCTGGTGGGACAGGCTCCTGGGGGAGCAGTACTTC. Its translation: CAWWDRLLGEQYF. The J gene is TRBJ2-7, the V gene TRBV30; TRBD1 matches at 8 bases. Germline CDR1 GTSNPN, CDR2 SVGIG (reference sequence). V was clipped by 5 bases and J by 7 bases; unmatched bases: 10. The CDR3 consists of 13 residues.

The rearrangement joins TRBV7-9 to TRBJ1-1, with TRBD1 identical over 9 bases. CDR3 size: 15 residues. CDR1 and CDR2 from the germline V gene are SEHNR and FQNEAQ (reference sequence). J was trimmed by 7 bases and V by 3 bases; bases with no gene match: 9. The CDR3 bases are TGTGCCAGCAGCTTCTCCCACAGGGGGCGCGTTGAAGCTTTCTTT. The encoded protein is CASSFSHRGRVEAFF.

This clone was detected once. The chain is built from TRBV19 and TRBJ2-2; possibly TRBD2 for D (6 bases). The V gene's germline CDR1 is LNHDA and CDR2 SQIVND (reference sequence). The CDR3 loop spans 20 amino acids. Deletions cut 7 bases from V and 2 bases from J, with 29 bases between. CDR3 amino acids: CASNGAGFPRVAVNTGELFF. The CDR3 nucleotides are TGTGCCAGTAATGGCGCGGGCTTCCCTCGGGTAGCGGTTAACACCGGGGAGCTGTTTTTT.

This chain joins TRBV19 and TRBJ1-1, with 7 bases aligning to TRBD1. The trim removed 0 bases at V and 4 bases at J, leaving 2 bases unmatched. The CDR3 consists of 14 residues. Germline CDR1 reads LNHDA; CDR2 reads SQIVND (reference sequence). CDR3 in DNA: TGTGCCAGTAGTATAGACAGGGGGAGCACTGAAGCTTTCTTT. It yields the protein CASSIDRGSTEAFF.